A single sample is the source of the 14 T cell receptor beta chains below, sequenced in a study of cytomegalovirus exposure and HLA in healthy donors. Use of 60 Vbeta and 13 Jbeta primers characterized the PCR. Generated by immunoSEQ multiplex PCR, the TCRdb table keeps only in-frame clones and is missing some. The sample has around 210,000 clones, approximately 78% seen once. Sequenced material: PBMCs. These receptors were taken from a boy between 5 and 17 years old in good health and CMV-seronegative.

The V and J genes are TRBV19 and TRBJ2-3; TRBD2 aligns across 12 bases. The CDR3 covers 16 residues. The V and J ends lost 3 bases and 4 bases, in that order; junction bases with no gene match: 5. Germline V gene lookup returns CDR1 LNHDA and CDR2 SQIVND (reference sequence). CDR3 protein: CASSIFLAGGPDTQYF. CDR3 bases: TGTGCCAGTAGTATCTTCCTAGCGGGGGGGCCAGATACGCAGTATTTT.

V usage is TRBV7-6 and J usage is TRBJ2-7, with a weak D call TRBD2 (6 bases). Trimming shortened V by 5 bases and J by 0 bases, and 14 bases separated the two germline ends. The CDR3 extends over 15 amino acids. CDR1 is SGHVS and CDR2 is FNYEAQ in the germline V gene. The CDR3 spells CASSLGGTPSYEQYF. The CDR3 DNA sequence: TGTGCCAGCAGCCTGGGTGGGACTCCCTCCTACGAGCAGTACTTC.

The gene calls are TRBV6-1 and TRBJ1-5; 9 bases line up with TRBD1. The CDR3 runs to 15 residues. Unmatched junction bases numbered 7, after V lost 4 bases and J lost 6 bases. Germline CDR1 MNHNS, CDR2 SASEGT. In nucleotides, the CDR3 is TGTGCCAGCAGTGTTCCGGGACAGGGTATTCAGCCCCAGCATTTT. This translates into CASSVPGQGIQPQHF.

This chain links TRBV5-4 with TRBJ2-3; 7 bases are a match to TRBD2. V gave up 4 bases and J gave up 1 base; unmatched junction bases: 9. Germline CDR1 and CDR2: SGHNT and YYREEE (reference sequence). This CDR3 has 16 residues. CDR3 coding DNA: TGTGCCAGCAGCGCCGTGGGGCGGGAGCGCACAGATACGCAGTATTTT. It codes for CASSAVGRERTDTQYF.

The chain uses TRBV4-1 and TRBJ2-3, with 9 bases lining up with TRBD2. The CDR3 totals 16 residues. Germline-derived CDR1 and CDR2 are MGHRA and YSYEKL. V was clipped by 2 bases and J by 6 bases; unmatched bases: 9. Written as DNA, the CDR3 is TGCGCCAGCAGCCAAATAGAGCGGGGGGCCTGGGATACGCAGTATTTT. It specifies CASSQIERGAWDTQYF.

The chain is built from TRBV29-1 and TRBJ2-3, with 9 nucleotides matching TRBD2. The CDR3 consists of 15 residues. Germline V CDR1 and CDR2: SQVTM, ANQGSEA. Trimming cost V 3 bases and J 2 bases; bases outside gene matches: 6. The DNA of the CDR3 is TGCAGCGTTGAGAAGCTAGCGGGGTACACAGATACGCAGTATTTT. It specifies CSVEKLAGYTDTQYF.

The chain is built from TRBV6-5 and TRBJ2-7, with D perhaps TRBD2 (5 bases). CDR1 MNHEY and CDR2 SVGAGI come from the germline V gene. The V and J ends lost 0 bases and 3 bases respectively, with 6 bases between them. This CDR3 has 13 amino acids. CDR3: CASSYSAGYEQYF. The DNA of the CDR3 is TGTGCCAGCAGTTACTCCGCGGGCTACGAGCAGTACTTC.

This clone was seen a single time. The chain's CDR3 is CASSDSRGTGGFGNTIYF. Written as DNA, the CDR3 is TGTGCCAGCAGTGACTCTCGAGGGACAGGGGGGTTTGGAAACACCATATATTTT. This sequence joins TRBV6-4 and TRBJ1-3; 11 bases are shared with TRBD1. The CDR3 has 18 residues. V shed 0 bases and J 3 bases; nucleotides not matched to a gene: 7. Germline V gives CDR1 MRHNA, CDR2 SNTAGT.

The rearrangement links TRBV30 to TRBJ1-4, with 7 bases matching TRBD1. Germline V gene data show CDR1 as GTSNPN and CDR2 as SVGIG (reference sequence). V gave up 2 bases and J gave up 8 bases; unmatched junction bases: 8. The length of the CDR3 is 14 residues. The CDR3 loop is CAWSTGTEAEKLFF. CDR3 DNA: TGTGCCTGGAGTACGGGGACAGAGGCGGAAAAACTGTTTTTT.

CDR3 amino acids: CASSYSPTGLGTEAFF. The CDR3 nucleotides are TGTGCCAGCAGTTACTCCCCGACAGGGTTGGGCACTGAAGCTTTCTTT. V and J are TRBV6-5 and TRBJ1-1; TRBD1 matches at 7 bases. CDR3 size: 16 residues. Germline values: CDR1 MNHEY, CDR2 SVGAGI. V lost 0 bases and J lost 4; bases outside the gene matches: 8.

The chain is built from TRBV6-1 and TRBJ1-3; 9 bases line up with TRBD1. CDR1 is MNHNS and CDR2 is SASEGT in the germline V gene. The CDR3 is 17 residues long. The ends lost 3 bases at V and 0 bases at J; junction bases unmatched: 6. The CDR3 here is CASSDGTGFISGNTIYF. The CDR3 DNA reads TGTGCCAGCAGTGATGGGACAGGGTTCATCTCTGGAAACACCATATATTTT.

This chain links TRBV30 with TRBJ1-1, with D perhaps TRBD1 (5 bases). CDR1 is GTSNPN and CDR2 is SVGIG in the germline V gene (reference sequence). V lost 8 bases and J lost 6, with 10 bases in between. The CDR3 runs to 10 residues. CDR3 coding DNA: TGTGCCGCTAGACAGCCTGAAGCTTTCTTT. It specifies CAARQPEAFF.

This chain connects TRBV6-1 to TRBJ2-5; 7 bases line up with TRBD1. J was trimmed by 4 bases and V by 4 bases; bases with no gene match: 12. Looked up from germline, CDR1 is MNHNS and CDR2 is SASEGT. This CDR3 spans 16 amino acids. CDR3 in amino acids: CASSATPGTEGETQYF. CDR3 DNA sequence: TGTGCCAGCAGTGCGACCCCGGGGACAGAGGGAGAGACCCAGTACTTC.

The chain uses TRBV4-1 and TRBJ1-1, with 9 bases matching TRBD1. The trim removed 1 base at V and 0 bases at J, leaving 9 bases unmatched. The CDR3 sequence is 18 residues long. Germline CDR1 is MGHRA and CDR2 is YSYEKL. The CDR3 coding sequence is TGCGCCAGCAGCCAAGGGGACAGGGTTCAAGTCGTGAACACTGAAGCTTTCTTT. Protein product: CASSQGDRVQVVNTEAFF.